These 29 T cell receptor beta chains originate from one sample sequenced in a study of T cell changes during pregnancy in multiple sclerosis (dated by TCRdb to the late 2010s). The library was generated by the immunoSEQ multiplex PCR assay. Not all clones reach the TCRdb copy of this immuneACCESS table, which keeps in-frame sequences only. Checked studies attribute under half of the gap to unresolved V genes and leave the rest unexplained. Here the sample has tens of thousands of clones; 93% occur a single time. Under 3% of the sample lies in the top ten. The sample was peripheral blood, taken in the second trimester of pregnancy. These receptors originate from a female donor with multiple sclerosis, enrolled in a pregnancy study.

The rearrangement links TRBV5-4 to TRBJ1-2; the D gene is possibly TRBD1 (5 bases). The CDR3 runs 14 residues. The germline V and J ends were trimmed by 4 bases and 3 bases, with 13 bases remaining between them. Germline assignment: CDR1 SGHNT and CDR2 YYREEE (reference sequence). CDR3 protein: CASSDRGMHYGYTF. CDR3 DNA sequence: TGTGCCAGCAGCGATAGGGGCATGCACTATGGCTACACCTTC.

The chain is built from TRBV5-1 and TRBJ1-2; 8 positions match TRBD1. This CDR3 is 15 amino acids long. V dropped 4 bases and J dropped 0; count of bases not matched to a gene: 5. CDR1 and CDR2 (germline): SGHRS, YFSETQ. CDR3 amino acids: CASSDLTGANYGYTF. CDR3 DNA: TGCGCCAGCAGCGATCTGACAGGGGCTAACTATGGCTACACCTTC.

CDR3 in amino acids: CASSFGEGYNEQFF. DNA of the CDR3: TGTGCCAGCAGCTTTGGTGAGGGATACAATGAGCAGTTCTTC. The V and J genes are TRBV5-6 and TRBJ2-1; D might be TRBD2 (5 bases). This CDR3 is 14 amino acids long. Germline V gene data show CDR1 as SGHDT and CDR2 as YYEEEE. V lost 2 bases, J lost 4 bases, and 10 bases lay in between.

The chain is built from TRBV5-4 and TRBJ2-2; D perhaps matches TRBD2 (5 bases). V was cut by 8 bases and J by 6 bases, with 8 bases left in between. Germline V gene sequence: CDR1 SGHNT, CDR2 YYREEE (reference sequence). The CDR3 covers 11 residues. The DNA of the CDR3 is TGTGCCAGTAGAGGGCCCGGGGAGCTGTTTTTT. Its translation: CASRGPGELFF.

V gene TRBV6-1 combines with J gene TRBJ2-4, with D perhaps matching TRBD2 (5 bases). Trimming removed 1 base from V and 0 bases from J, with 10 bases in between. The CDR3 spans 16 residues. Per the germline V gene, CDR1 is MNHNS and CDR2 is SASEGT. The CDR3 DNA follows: TGTGCCAGCAGTGAAGGGCCGGGGATAGCCAAAAACATTCAGTACTTC. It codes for CASSEGPGIAKNIQYF.

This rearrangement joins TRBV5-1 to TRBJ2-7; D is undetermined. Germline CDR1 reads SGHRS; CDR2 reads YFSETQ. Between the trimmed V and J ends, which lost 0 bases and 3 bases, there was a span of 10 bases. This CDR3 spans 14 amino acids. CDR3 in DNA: TGCGCCAGCAGCTTGGTCACCCCCGGCTACGAGCAGTACTTC. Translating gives CASSLVTPGYEQYF.

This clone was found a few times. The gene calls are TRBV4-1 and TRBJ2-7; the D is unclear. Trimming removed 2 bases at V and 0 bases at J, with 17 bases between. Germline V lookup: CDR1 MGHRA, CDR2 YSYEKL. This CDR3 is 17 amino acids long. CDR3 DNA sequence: TGCGCCAGCAGCCAATTCCCCTCGCAGGAAGTCTCCTACGAGCAGTACTTC. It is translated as CASSQFPSQEVSYEQYF.

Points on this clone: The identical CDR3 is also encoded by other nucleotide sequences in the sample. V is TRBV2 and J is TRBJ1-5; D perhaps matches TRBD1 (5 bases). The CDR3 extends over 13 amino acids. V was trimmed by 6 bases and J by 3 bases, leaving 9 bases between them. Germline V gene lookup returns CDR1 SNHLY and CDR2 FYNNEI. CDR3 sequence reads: CASSGDSNQPQHF. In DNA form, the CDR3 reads TGTGCCAGCAGCGGGGACTCCAATCAGCCCCAGCATTTT.

The CDR3, as DNA: TGTGCCAGCAGCGTGGTCAGGGGTGCTGAAGCTTTCTTT. It codes for CASSVVRGAEAFF. The V call is TRBV9, the J call TRBJ1-1, with a tentative D call TRBD1 (6 bases). Germline V gene lookup returns CDR1 SGDLS and CDR2 YYNGEE. This CDR3 region has 13 residues. The V end lost 2 bases, the J end lost 6 bases, and 11 bases lay between the germline ends.

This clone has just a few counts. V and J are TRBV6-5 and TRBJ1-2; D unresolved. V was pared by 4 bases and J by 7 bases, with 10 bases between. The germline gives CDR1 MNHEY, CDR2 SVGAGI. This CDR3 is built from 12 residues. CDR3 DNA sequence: TGTGCCAGCAGTTTGGCAGGTTCTGGCTACACCTTC. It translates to CASSLAGSGYTF.

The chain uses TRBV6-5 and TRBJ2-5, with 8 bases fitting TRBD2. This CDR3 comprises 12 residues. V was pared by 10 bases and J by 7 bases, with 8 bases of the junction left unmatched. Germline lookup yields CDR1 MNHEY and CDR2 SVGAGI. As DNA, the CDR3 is TGTGCCACCACGGGGGGGGCGGCGACCCAGTACTTC. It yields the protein CATTGGAATQYF.

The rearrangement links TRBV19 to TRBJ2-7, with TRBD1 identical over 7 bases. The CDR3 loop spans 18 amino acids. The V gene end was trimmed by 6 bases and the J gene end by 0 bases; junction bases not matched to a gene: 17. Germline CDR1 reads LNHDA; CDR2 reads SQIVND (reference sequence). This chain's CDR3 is CASRLKEHSQGDSYEQYF. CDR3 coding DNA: TGTGCCAGTAGGTTAAAAGAACACTCCCAGGGGGACTCCTACGAGCAGTACTTC.

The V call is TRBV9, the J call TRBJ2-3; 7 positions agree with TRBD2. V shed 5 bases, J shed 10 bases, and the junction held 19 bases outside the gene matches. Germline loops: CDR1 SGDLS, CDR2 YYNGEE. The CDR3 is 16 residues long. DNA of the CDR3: TGTGCCAGCAGGCCGCTGGGGACTGAAAGCCGGGGGGCGCAGTATTTT. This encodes CASRPLGTESRGAQYF. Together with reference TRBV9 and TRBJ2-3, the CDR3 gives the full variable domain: DSGVTQTPKHLITATGQRVTLRCSPRSGDLSVYWYQQSLDQGLQFLIQYYNGEERAKGNILERFSAQQFPDLHSELNLSSLELGDSALYFCASRPLGTESRGAQYFGPGTRLTVL.

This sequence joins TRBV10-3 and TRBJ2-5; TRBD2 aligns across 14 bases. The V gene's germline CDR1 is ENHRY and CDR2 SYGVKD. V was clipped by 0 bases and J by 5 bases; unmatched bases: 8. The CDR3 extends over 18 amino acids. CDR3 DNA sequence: TGTGCCATCAGTGAGTCGCTCGGGACTAGCGGGGGTCGGGAGACCCAGTACTTC. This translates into CAISESLGTSGGRETQYF.

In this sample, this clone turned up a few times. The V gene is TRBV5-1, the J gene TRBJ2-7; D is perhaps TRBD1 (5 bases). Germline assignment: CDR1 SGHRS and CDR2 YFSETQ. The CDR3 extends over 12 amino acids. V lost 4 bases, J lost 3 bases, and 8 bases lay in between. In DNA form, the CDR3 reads TGCGCCAGCAGCCCAGACAGCTACGAGCAGTACTTC. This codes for CASSPDSYEQYF.

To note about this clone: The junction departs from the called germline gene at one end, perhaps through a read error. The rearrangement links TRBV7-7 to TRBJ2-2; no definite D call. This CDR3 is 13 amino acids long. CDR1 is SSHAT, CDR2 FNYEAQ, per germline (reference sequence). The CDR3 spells CASSSSPTGELFF. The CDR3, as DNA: TGTGCTAGCAGCTCGAGCCCCACCGGGGAGCTGTTTTTT.

This chain's CDR3 is CASSFHRENYGYTF. In DNA form, the CDR3 reads TGTGCCAGCAGCTTCCACAGGGAAAACTATGGCTACACCTTC. The V call is TRBV7-2, the J call TRBJ1-2; D is possibly TRBD1 (6 bases). V lost 3 bases and J 2 bases, leaving 10 bases between the germline ends. This CDR3 is 14 amino acids long. Per germline, CDR1 SGHTA and CDR2 FQGNSA.

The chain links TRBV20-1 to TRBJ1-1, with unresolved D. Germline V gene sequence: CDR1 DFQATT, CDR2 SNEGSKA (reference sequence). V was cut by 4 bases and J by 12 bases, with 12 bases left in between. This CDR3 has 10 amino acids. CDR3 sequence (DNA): TGCAGTGCTACCCGAAACGGGACTTTCTTT. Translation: CSATRNGTFF.

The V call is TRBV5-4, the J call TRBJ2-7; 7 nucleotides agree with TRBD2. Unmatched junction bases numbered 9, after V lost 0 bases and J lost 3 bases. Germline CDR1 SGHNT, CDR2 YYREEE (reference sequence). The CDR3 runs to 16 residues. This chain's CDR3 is CASSLEGAGVHYEQYF. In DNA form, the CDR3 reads TGTGCCAGCAGCTTGGAAGGTGCGGGGGTCCACTACGAGCAGTACTTC.

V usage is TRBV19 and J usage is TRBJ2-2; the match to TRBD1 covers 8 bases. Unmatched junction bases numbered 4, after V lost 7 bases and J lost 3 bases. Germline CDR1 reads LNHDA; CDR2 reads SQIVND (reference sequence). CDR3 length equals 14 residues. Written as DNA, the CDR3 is TGTGCCAGTACAACGGACAGGGACACCGGGGAGCTGTTTTTT. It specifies CASTTDRDTGELFF.

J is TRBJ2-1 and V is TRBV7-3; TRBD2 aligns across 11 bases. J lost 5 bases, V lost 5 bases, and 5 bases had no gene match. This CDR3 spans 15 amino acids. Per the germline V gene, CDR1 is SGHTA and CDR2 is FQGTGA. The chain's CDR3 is CASSPLGLADNEQFF. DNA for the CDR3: TGTGCCAGCAGCCCCCTGGGACTAGCGGACAATGAGCAGTTCTTC.

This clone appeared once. Here the CDR3 DNA reads TGCGCCAGCACCTTTACCGGCCTAGCGGGAGTAGTATCTTACGACGAGCAGTACTTC. It translates to CASTFTGLAGVVSYDEQYF. The chain uses TRBV5-1 and TRBJ2-7; 10 bases line up with TRBD2. Germline loops: CDR1 SGHRS, CDR2 YFSETQ. The length of the CDR3 is 19 residues. Trimming took 6 bases from V and 5 from J; bases not matched to a gene: 23.

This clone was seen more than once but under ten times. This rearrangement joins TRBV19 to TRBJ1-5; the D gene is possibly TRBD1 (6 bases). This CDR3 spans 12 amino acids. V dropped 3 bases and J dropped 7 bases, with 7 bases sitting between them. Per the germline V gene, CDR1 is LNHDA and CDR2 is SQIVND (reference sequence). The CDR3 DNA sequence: TGTGCCAGTAGTATTCAGGGGCAGCCCCAGCATTTT. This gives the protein CASSIQGQPQHF. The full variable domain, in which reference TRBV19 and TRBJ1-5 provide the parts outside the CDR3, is DGGITQSPKYLFRKEGQNVTLSCEQNLNHDAMYWYRQDPGQGLRLIYYSQIVNDFQKGDIAEGYSVSREKKESFPLTVTSAQKNPTAFYLCASSIQGQPQHFGDGTRLSIL.

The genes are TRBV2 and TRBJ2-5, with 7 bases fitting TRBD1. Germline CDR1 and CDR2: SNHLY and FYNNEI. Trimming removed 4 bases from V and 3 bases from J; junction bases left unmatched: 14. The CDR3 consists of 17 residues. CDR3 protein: CASSGLTPRTGKETQYF. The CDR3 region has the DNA TGTGCCAGCAGTGGCCTTACCCCCCGGACAGGAAAAGAGACCCAGTACTTC. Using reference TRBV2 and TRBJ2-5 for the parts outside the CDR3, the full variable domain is EPEVTQTPSHQVTQMGQEVILRCVPISNHLYFYWYRQILGQKVEFLVSFYNNEISEKSEIFDDQFSVERPDGSNFTLKIRSTKLEDSAMYFCASSGLTPRTGKETQYFGPGTRLLVL.

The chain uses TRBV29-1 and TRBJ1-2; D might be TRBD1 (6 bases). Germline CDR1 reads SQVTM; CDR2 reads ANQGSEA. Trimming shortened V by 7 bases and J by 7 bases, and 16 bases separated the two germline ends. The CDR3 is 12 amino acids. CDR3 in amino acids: CSADVTGFGYTF. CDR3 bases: TGCAGCGCTGACGTAACAGGGTTTGGCTACACCTTC.

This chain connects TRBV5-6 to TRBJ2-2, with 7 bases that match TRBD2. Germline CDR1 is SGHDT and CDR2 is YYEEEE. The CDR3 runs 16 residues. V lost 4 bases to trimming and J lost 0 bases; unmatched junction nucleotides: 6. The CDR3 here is CASSAQSGTNTGELFF. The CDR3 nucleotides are TGTGCCAGCAGCGCACAAAGCGGGACGAACACCGGGGAGCTGTTTTTT. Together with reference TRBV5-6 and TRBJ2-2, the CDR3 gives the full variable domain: DAGVTQSPTHLIKTRGQQVTLRCSPKSGHDTVSWYQQALGQGPQFIFQYYEEEERQRGNFPDRFSGHQFPNYSSELNVNALLLGDSALYLCASSAQSGTNTGELFFGEGSRLTVL.

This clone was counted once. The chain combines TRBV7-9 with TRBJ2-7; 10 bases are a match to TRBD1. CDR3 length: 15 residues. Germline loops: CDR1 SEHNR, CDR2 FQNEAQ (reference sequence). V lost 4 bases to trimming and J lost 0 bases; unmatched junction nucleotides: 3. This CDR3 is CASSSGQGVSYEQYF. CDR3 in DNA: TGTGCCAGCAGCTCCGGACAGGGGGTCTCCTACGAGCAGTACTTC.

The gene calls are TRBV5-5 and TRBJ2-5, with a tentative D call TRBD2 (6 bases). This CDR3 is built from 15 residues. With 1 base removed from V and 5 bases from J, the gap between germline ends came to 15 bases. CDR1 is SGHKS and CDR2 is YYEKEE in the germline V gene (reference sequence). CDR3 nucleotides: TGTGCCAGCAGCTTGAGCTTGCGGGGCTACGAGACCCAGTACTTC. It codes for CASSLSLRGYETQYF.

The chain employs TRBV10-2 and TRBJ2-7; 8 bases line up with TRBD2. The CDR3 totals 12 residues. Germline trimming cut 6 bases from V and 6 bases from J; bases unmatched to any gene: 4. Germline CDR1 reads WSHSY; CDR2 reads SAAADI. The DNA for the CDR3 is TGCGCCAGCAGCGCGGGGGGCCTCGAGCAGTACTTC. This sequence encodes CASSAGGLEQYF.